Following are 7 T cell receptor beta chains from one sample sequenced in a study of T cells in women clearing cervical HPV infection. Using immunoSEQ multiplex PCR, the repertoire was profiled, and TCRdb retains in-frame clones only, with some absent. The sample's table shows about 32,000 clones. Sequencing used blood buffy coat. The receptors come from a woman between 18 and 70 years old with a cervical HPV16 infection that either progressed to CIN3+ or cleared (not recorded which).

With regard to this clone: The CDR3 end is not reached by the read, which stops 3 residues before it; the germline J gene fills it in. The V call is TRBV5-1, the J call TRBJ1-2, with a tentative D call TRBD1 (5 bases). CDR1 and CDR2 from the germline V gene are SGHRS and YFSETQ. The CDR3 spans 16 residues. The V gene lost 1 base and the J gene lost 2 bases, with 15 bases spanning the gap. This CDR3 is CASSLFQGGGNYGYTF. The DNA read from the CDR3 is TGCGCCAGCAGCTTGTTTCAGGGTGGAGGAAACTATGGC.

Worth noting for this clone: The read halts 3 residues ahead of the CDR3 end, with the missing end drawn from the germline J gene. V is TRBV4-1 and J is TRBJ2-5; the D gene is possibly TRBD1 (6 bases). The germline V gene has CDR1 MGHRA and CDR2 YSYEKL. CDR3 size: 16 residues. The V gene lost 0 bases and the J gene lost 1 base, with 12 bases spanning the gap. The CDR3 reads CASSQDGLGAQETQYF. CDR3 bases read: TGCGCCAGCAGCCAAGATGGGTTGGGGGCCCAAGAGACC.

About this clone itself: Read coverage stops 3 residues before the CDR3 terminus; the germline J gene supplies the remainder. The V call is TRBV4-2, the J call TRBJ2-5, with TRBD2 identical over 11 bases. CDR1 is LGHNA and CDR2 is YNFKEQ in the germline V gene. This CDR3 has 15 amino acids. With V trimmed by 1 base and J by 3 bases, 1 base remained unmatched. The CDR3 DNA, read in part, is TGTGCCAGCAGCCAAGGACTAGCGGGGAAAGAGACC. The encoded protein is CASSQGLAGKET. The full CDR3 protein reads CASSQGLAGKETQYF.

A remark on this clone: The DNA ends 3 residues before the CDR3 does, and the rest of the CDR3 is filled in from the germline J gene. The chain couples TRBV10-3 to TRBJ1-2, with unresolved D. Trimming shortened V by 0 bases and J by 1 base, and 6 bases separated the two germline ends. The CDR3 consists of 14 residues. Germline V gene data show CDR1 as ENHRY and CDR2 as SYGVKD. The DNA read from the CDR3 is TGTGCCATCAGTGAGTCGATCAGTAACTATGGC. This encodes CAISESISNYG. The CDR3 reads in full as CAISESISNYGYTF.

CDR3 sequence reads: CASSQDDSRNYEQYF. CDR3 bases read: TGTGCCAGCAGTCAAGACGACAGCCGAAACTACGAG. The rearrangement uses TRBV7-7 and TRBJ2-7; maybe TRBD1 (5 bases). The DNA ends 3 residues before the CDR3 does, and the rest of the CDR3 is filled in from the germline J gene. The CDR3 has 15 residues. Germline loops: CDR1 SSHAT, CDR2 FNYEAQ (reference sequence). V lost 6 bases to trimming and J lost 3 bases, with 18 bases between them.

With regard to this clone: The CDR3 end lies 3 residues beyond the end of the read and is filled in from the germline J gene. J is TRBJ2-2 and V is TRBV9; D gene ambiguous. V was clipped by 2 bases and J by 0 bases, with 5 bases between them. Germline V lookup: CDR1 SGDLS, CDR2 YYNGEE. The CDR3 is made up of 14 amino acids. CDR3 DNA, as far as it was read: TGTGCCAGCAGCGTTCGTACGAACACCGGGGAG. This translates into CASSVRTNTGE. The entire CDR3 protein is CASSVRTNTGELFF.

In regard to this clone: The CDR3 end is not reached by the read, which stops 3 residues before it; the germline J gene fills it in. The genes are TRBV19 and TRBJ1-2, with D unclear. The CDR3 has 12 amino acids. From germline, CDR1 is LNHDA and CDR2 SQIVND (reference sequence). Partial CDR3 DNA: TGTGCCAGTAGACCTACCACGGGGGGC. Its protein is CASRPTTGG. The complete CDR3 reads CASRPTTGGYTF. The full variable domain, its missing parts supplied by reference TRBV19 and TRBJ1-2, is DGGITQSPKYLFRKEGQNVTLSCEQNLNHDAMYWYRQDPGQGLRLIYYSQIVNDFQKGDIAEGYSVSREKKESFPLTVTSAQKNPTAFYLCASRPTTGGYTFGSGTRLTVV.